The clone carrying this T cell receptor beta chain has a handful of counts. The antigen remains unidentified. These data originate in a study of T cell repertoires in cytomegalovirus infection. As for the study in general: In public TCR beta signatures, there were indications of both CMV infection and matching HLA type. Study-wide results and caveats: Frequencies of public TCR beta families were cumulated, and this identified carriers of CMV plus the relevant HLA.

From the reads, TCRdb called clonotypes with MiXCR, one entry per CDR3 protein. Among some 350,000 distinct CDR3 sequences, almost 30% were seen once, and the ten largest hold roughly 20%. The germline CDR1 and CDR2 sequences are SEHNR and FQNEAQ (reference sequence). Trimming took 0 bases from V and 5 from J, leaving 11 bases between them. This CDR3 has 15 residues. The genes are TRBV7-9 and TRBJ2-1; D might be TRBD1 or TRBD2, each matching 6 bases. The source material was cultured PBMCs, sampled from culture after CMV antigen stimulation. The receptor comes from a human donor in good health (CMV status not recorded). Some clones in this sample may be carry-over from other donors' samples. The CDR3 region is CASSLAGGPHNEQFF. The CDR3 region has the DNA TGTGCCAGCAGCTTAGCGGGGGGCCCCCACAATGAGCAGTTCTTC.